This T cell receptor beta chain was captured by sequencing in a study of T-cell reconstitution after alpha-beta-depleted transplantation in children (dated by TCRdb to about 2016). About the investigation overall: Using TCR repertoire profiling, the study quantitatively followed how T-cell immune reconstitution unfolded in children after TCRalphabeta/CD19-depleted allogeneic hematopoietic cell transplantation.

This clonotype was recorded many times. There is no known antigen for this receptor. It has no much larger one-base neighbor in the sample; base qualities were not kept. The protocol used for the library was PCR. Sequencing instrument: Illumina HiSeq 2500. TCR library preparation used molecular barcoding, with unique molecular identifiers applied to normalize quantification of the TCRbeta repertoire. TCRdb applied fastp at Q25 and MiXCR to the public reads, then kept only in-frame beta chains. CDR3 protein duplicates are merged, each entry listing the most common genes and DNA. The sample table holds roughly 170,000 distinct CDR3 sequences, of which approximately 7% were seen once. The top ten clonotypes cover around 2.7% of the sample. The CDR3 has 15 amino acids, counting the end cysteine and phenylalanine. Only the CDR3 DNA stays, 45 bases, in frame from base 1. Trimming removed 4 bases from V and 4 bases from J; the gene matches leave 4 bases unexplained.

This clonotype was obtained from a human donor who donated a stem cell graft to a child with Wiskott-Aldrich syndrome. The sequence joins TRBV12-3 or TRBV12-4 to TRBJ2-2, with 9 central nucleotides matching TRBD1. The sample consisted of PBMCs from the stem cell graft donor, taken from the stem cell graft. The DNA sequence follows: TGTGCCAGCAGTTCCCGGGACAGGGCCACCGGGGAGCTGTTTTTT. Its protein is CASSSRDRATGELFF.